One sample yielded the 31 T cell receptor beta chains listed below, sequenced in a study of blood T cell repertoires in COVID-19. Clones were sequenced by immunoSEQ multiplex PCR, and TCRdb holds only the in-frame ones, with some missing. The sample yields around 290,000 clones, nearly 90% seen once. Sequencing was carried out using PBMCs or T cells enriched from blood (not recorded which). The receptors shown here come from a woman in her twenties or thirties who had recovered from COVID-19.

In nucleotides, the CDR3 is TGTGCCAGCAGTTACGACCGGGCAGATACGCAGTATTTT. This gives the protein CASSYDRADTQYF. The V call is TRBV6-4, the J call TRBJ2-3; no firm D call. The ends were cut back, 5 bases at V and 4 bases at J, with 10 bases in the middle. Germline loops: CDR1 MRHNA, CDR2 SNTAGT. This CDR3 region has 13 residues.

This rearrangement joins TRBV18 to TRBJ1-6; TRBD1 aligns across 8 bases. The CDR3 is 20 amino acids. Unmatched junction bases numbered 15, after V lost 1 base and J lost 4 bases. CDR1 KGHSH and CDR2 LQKENI come from the germline V gene. In DNA, the CDR3 is TGTGCCAGCTCACCACTAGGTCGCCCAGGGGGCATATCTTATAATTCACCCCTCCACTTT. This codes for CASSPLGRPGGISYNSPLHF.

The chain couples TRBV4-3 to TRBJ2-6; 15 bases are shared with TRBD2. V dropped 3 bases and J dropped 10; count of bases not matched to a gene: 4. The CDR3 extends over 16 amino acids. CDR1 is LGHNA, CDR2 YSLEER, per germline. For the CDR3, the DNA is TGCGCCAGCAGCCAGGGACTAGCGGGGGGCCCTAACGTCCTGACTTTC. Its translation: CASSQGLAGGPNVLTF.

This clone was observed once. J is TRBJ1-5 and V is TRBV27, with unresolved D. Germline assignment: CDR1 MNHEY and CDR2 SMNVEV (reference sequence). This CDR3 spans 14 amino acids. V lost 5 bases and J lost 3, with 11 bases in between. The CDR3 region is CASSPLLANQPQHF. CDR3 in DNA: TGTGCCAGCAGTCCCCTTTTAGCCAATCAGCCCCAGCATTTT.

The chain recombines TRBV11-1 with TRBJ2-7, with D unclear. The CDR3 totals 16 residues. Germline V lookup: CDR1 SGHAT, CDR2 FQDESV (reference sequence). V lost 2 bases, J lost 0 bases, and 14 bases lay in between. CDR3 region: CASSLNPPGSSYEQYF. CDR3 bases: TGTGCCAGCAGCTTAAACCCGCCAGGTAGCTCCTACGAGCAGTACTTC.

This rearrangement joins TRBV12-3 or TRBV12-4 to TRBJ1-2; D possibly corresponds to TRBD1 (6 bases). The CDR3 runs to 11 residues. Between the trimmed V and J ends, which lost 3 bases and 12 bases, there was a span of 11 bases. The CDR3 here is CASSFMGAHTF. Written as DNA, the CDR3 is TGTGCCAGCAGTTTCATGGGGGCACACACCTTC.

This chain joins TRBV7-2 and TRBJ1-1, with D perhaps matching TRBD1 (5 bases). Trimming stripped 1 base from V and 9 bases from J, with 18 bases between. The CDR3 is 15 residues long. In germline, CDR1 is SGHTA, CDR2 FQGNSA. As DNA, the CDR3 is TGTGCCAGCAGCTTAGAGGACACTCTTCGAGTGAAAGCTTTCTTT. It encodes CASSLEDTLRVKAFF.

About this clone itself: A single base separates this from a much larger clone, so it may be a read error. The V and J genes are TRBV7-9 and TRBJ2-7; 9 bases align to TRBD1. Germline V lookup: CDR1 SEHNR, CDR2 FQNEAQ (reference sequence). This CDR3 is 14 amino acids long. Trimming removed 5 bases from V and 2 bases from J; junction bases left unmatched: 4. CDR3 nucleotides: TGTGCCAGCAGCCCGGGACAGGGCCCCTACGAGCAGTACTTC. It is translated as CASSPGQGPYEQYF.

CDR3 nucleotides: TGTGCCAGTAGGATCGGTGCCATTGAGCCCCAGCATTTT. This gives the protein CASRIGAIEPQHF. The gene calls are TRBV19 and TRBJ1-5; unclear D gene. V lost 6 bases, J lost 8 bases, and 14 bases lay in between. Germline V gene lookup returns CDR1 LNHDA and CDR2 SQIVND (reference sequence). CDR3 size: 13 residues.

The chain employs TRBV27 and TRBJ2-1; TRBD1 might be the D (6 bases). Germline-derived CDR1 and CDR2 are MNHEY and SMNVEV (reference sequence). This CDR3 contains 11 residues. The V end lost 10 bases, the J end lost 12 bases, and 16 bases lay between the germline ends. The CDR3 region is CATRTKQGQFF. The CDR3 DNA is TGTGCCACCAGAACCAAACAGGGGCAGTTCTTC.

The chain is built from TRBV27 and TRBJ1-1; D unclear. Germline lookup yields CDR1 MNHEY and CDR2 SMNVEV (reference sequence). V gave up 5 bases and J gave up 3 bases, with 19 bases separating them. This CDR3 has 16 residues. The CDR3 DNA reads as TGTGCCAGCAGTCGAATTAGTATCGGTTCGGACACTGAAGCTTTCTTT. It is translated as CASSRISIGSDTEAFF.

The chain combines TRBV2 with TRBJ1-2; 8 bases fit TRBD1. The junction had 8 bases not matched to a gene; V was cut back by 4 bases and J by 7 bases. Germline V gene sequence: CDR1 SNHLY, CDR2 FYNNEI. There are 14 residues in the CDR3. CDR3: CASSAQQGAPGYTF. DNA of the CDR3: TGTGCCAGCAGTGCCCAGCAGGGGGCGCCTGGCTACACCTTC.

The J gene is TRBJ1-2, the V gene TRBV18, with D tentatively TRBD1 (6 bases). Germline V lookup: CDR1 KGHSH, CDR2 LQKENI. There are 13 residues in the CDR3. Trimming removed 2 bases from V and 7 bases from J, with 11 bases in between. CDR3 coding DNA: TGTGCCAGCTCACCATTAGGACAGCTTGGCTACACCTTC. Translated: CASSPLGQLGYTF.

This clone has a single count. The gene calls are TRBV15 and TRBJ2-3, with 9 bases lining up with TRBD1. The ends lost 5 bases at V and 0 bases at J; junction bases unmatched: 9. The CDR3 is 17 residues long. Germline V gives CDR1 LNHNV, CDR2 YYDKDF (reference sequence). CDR3 protein: CATSGDGTGISTDTQYF. The CDR3 bases are TGTGCCACCAGCGGGGACGGGACAGGGATTAGCACAGATACGCAGTATTTT.

The V and J genes are TRBV7-6 and TRBJ1-5; no definite D call. Germline V gives CDR1 SGHVS, CDR2 FNYEAQ. CDR3 length: 15 amino acids. Trimming removed 4 bases at V and 1 base at J, with 11 bases between. The CDR3 DNA is TGTGCCAGCAGCTCCTTAACGGGGAGCAATCAGCCCCAGCATTTT. Protein: CASSSLTGSNQPQHF.

This chain joins TRBV18 and TRBJ2-7; TRBD1 matches 7 bases. The CDR3 has 13 amino acids. Trimming at V came to 5 bases and at J to 6 bases, leaving 7 bases not matched to a gene. Germline lookup yields CDR1 KGHSH and CDR2 LQKENI. The CDR3 sequence is CASSVEQGTEQYF. The DNA for the CDR3 is TGTGCCAGCTCAGTCGAACAGGGGACCGAGCAGTACTTC.

The rearrangement joins TRBV12-3 or TRBV12-4 to TRBJ1-1; D is perhaps TRBD1 (6 bases). Trimming removed 3 bases from V and 7 bases from J, with 9 bases in between. CDR3 size: 12 residues. CDR3 loop: CASSFGGSEAFF. The CDR3 DNA follows: TGTGCCAGCAGTTTTGGGGGCAGTGAAGCTTTCTTT.

This clone came up once. CDR3 bases: TGTGCCTGGAGTAACGACCGGGACACGAACACTGAAGCTTTCTTT. It yields the protein CAWSNDRDTNTEAFF. The chain combines TRBV30 with TRBJ1-1, with D possibly matching TRBD1 (6 bases). Germline V gene data show CDR1 as GTSNPN and CDR2 as SVGIG (reference sequence). This CDR3 is built from 15 residues. V was clipped by 2 bases and J by 1 base, with 14 bases between them.

This chain joins TRBV20-1 and TRBJ1-6, with D maybe TRBD1 (6 bases). CDR1 is DFQATT and CDR2 is SNEGSKA in the germline V gene (reference sequence). The CDR3 has 14 amino acids. V was clipped by 3 bases and J by 9 bases, with 15 bases between them. The CDR3, as DNA: TGCAGTGCTAGTCTTGACAGGTTTGGTTCACCCCTCCACTTT. The encoded protein is CSASLDRFGSPLHF.

The rearrangement uses TRBV5-1 and TRBJ1-2; 9 bases map to TRBD1. The CDR3 runs 14 residues. V dropped 1 base and J dropped 7; count of bases not matched to a gene: 5. CDR1 SGHRS and CDR2 YFSETQ come from the germline V gene. The CDR3 reads CASSLRTGDIGYTF. The DNA of the CDR3 is TGCGCCAGCAGCTTGAGGACAGGGGATATTGGCTACACCTTC.

In this sample, this clone turned up a few times. The rearrangement joins TRBV7-2 to TRBJ1-6; 8 bases match TRBD1. Germline V gives CDR1 SGHTA, CDR2 FQGNSA. Germline trimming cut 2 bases from V and 7 bases from J; bases unmatched to any gene: 10. This CDR3 is 17 amino acids long. CDR3 sequence (DNA): TGTGCCAGCAGCTTATTCAGGGGGCGAGTGGGGAATTCACCCCTCCACTTT. This gives the protein CASSLFRGRVGNSPLHF.

This chain connects TRBV4-1 to TRBJ2-1, with TRBD2 matching over 7 bases. V trimming: 0 bases; J trimming: 6 bases; junction bases outside the gene matches: 11. This CDR3 has 17 residues. Germline CDR1 reads MGHRA; CDR2 reads YSYEKL. DNA for the CDR3: TGCGCCAGCAGCCAAGATGAGGCGGGAGAGGGGCTCAATGAGCAGTTCTTC. The encoded protein is CASSQDEAGEGLNEQFF.

The J gene is TRBJ1-2, the V gene TRBV4-3, with D hard to call. The V gene lost 0 bases and the J gene lost 8 bases, with 10 bases spanning the gap. The germline V gene encodes CDR1 LGHNA and CDR2 YSLEER. The CDR3 is 13 amino acids. This CDR3 is CASSQDSSRGYTF. For the CDR3, the DNA is TGCGCCAGCAGCCAAGATTCCTCCCGGGGCTACACCTTC.

The V gene is TRBV4-1, the J gene TRBJ2-7, with a tentative D call TRBD2 (6 bases). This CDR3 has 19 amino acids. Germline assignment: CDR1 MGHRA and CDR2 YSYEKL. V gave up 0 bases and J gave up 6 bases, with 27 bases separating them. The CDR3, as DNA: TGCGCCAGCAGCCAAGATCAGAAGAACAGAGTTGGGAGGCACGGCGAGCAGTACTTC. This codes for CASSQDQKNRVGRHGEQYF.

The chain couples TRBV9 to TRBJ2-2; 8 bases are a match to TRBD1. The CDR3 has 15 residues. Trimming at V came to 4 bases and at J to 4 bases, leaving 6 bases not matched to a gene. In germline, CDR1 is SGDLS, CDR2 YYNGEE. CDR3 residues: CASSFRTGLTGELFF. The DNA of the CDR3 is TGTGCCAGCAGCTTCCGGACAGGGCTCACCGGGGAGCTGTTTTTT.

A note on this clone: The missing conserved phenylalanine or tryptophan at the end of this CDR3 makes a read error likely. Because the CDR3's place on the DNA is in doubt, the DNA is left out and the CDR3 is given as listed by TCRdb. The chain carries TRBV7-9 and TRBJ2-3; TRBD2 is the table's D call and was not checked against the DNA. The V gene's germline CDR1 is SEHNR and CDR2 FQNEAQ (reference sequence). The CDR3 is 15 amino acids long, termini counted. The CDR3 is CASSPQGLAGEICRV.

As to this clone: This sample also contains other DNA sequences that code for the same CDR3. J is TRBJ2-2 and V is TRBV27; 12 bases line up with TRBD2. V was pared by 2 bases and J by 1 base, with 5 bases of the junction left unmatched. The CDR3 covers 18 residues. Germline lookup yields CDR1 MNHEY and CDR2 SMNVEV (reference sequence). The CDR3 DNA is TGTGCCAGCAGTTTACTGGGACTAGCGGGTCGGAACACCGGGGAGCTGTTTTTT. Translated: CASSLLGLAGRNTGELFF.

The chain links TRBV27 to TRBJ1-1, with 7 bases lining up with TRBD1. V trimming: 6 bases; J trimming: 1 base; junction bases outside the gene matches: 2. Germline CDR1 reads MNHEY; CDR2 reads SMNVEV (reference sequence). This CDR3 region has 13 residues. The CDR3 here is CASRRTGNTEAFF. The DNA for the CDR3 is TGTGCCAGCAGGAGGACAGGGAACACTGAAGCTTTCTTT.

The chain couples TRBV5-5 to TRBJ2-1; tentative D call: TRBD2 (6 bases). Looked up from germline, CDR1 is SGHKS and CDR2 is YYEKEE (reference sequence). The ends were cut back, 2 bases at V and 0 bases at J, with 15 bases in the middle. The CDR3 is made up of 17 amino acids. CDR3 loop: CASSFSGGTISYNEQFF. CDR3 DNA sequence: TGTGCCAGCAGCTTTTCTGGCGGGACGATCTCCTACAATGAGCAGTTCTTC.

The CDR3 here is CASSRLMGSGETQYF. DNA of the CDR3: TGTGCCAGCAGCCGTCTTATGGGGAGCGGAGAGACCCAGTACTTC. This chain uses TRBV28 with TRBJ2-5; D might be TRBD2 (5 bases). Looked up from germline, CDR1 is MDHEN and CDR2 is SYDVKM. The CDR3 extends over 15 amino acids. V shed 6 bases and J shed 4 bases, with 18 bases lying between them.

V usage is TRBV2 and J usage is TRBJ2-5; D is possibly TRBD2 (6 bases). CDR1 and CDR2 (germline): SNHLY, FYNNEI. V dropped 7 bases and J dropped 0 bases, with 24 bases sitting between them. CDR3 length: 18 residues. CDR3: CASIPRRTIGGYQETQYF. The CDR3 region has the DNA TGTGCCAGCATTCCTCGAAGGACTATCGGAGGGTACCAAGAGACCCAGTACTTC.